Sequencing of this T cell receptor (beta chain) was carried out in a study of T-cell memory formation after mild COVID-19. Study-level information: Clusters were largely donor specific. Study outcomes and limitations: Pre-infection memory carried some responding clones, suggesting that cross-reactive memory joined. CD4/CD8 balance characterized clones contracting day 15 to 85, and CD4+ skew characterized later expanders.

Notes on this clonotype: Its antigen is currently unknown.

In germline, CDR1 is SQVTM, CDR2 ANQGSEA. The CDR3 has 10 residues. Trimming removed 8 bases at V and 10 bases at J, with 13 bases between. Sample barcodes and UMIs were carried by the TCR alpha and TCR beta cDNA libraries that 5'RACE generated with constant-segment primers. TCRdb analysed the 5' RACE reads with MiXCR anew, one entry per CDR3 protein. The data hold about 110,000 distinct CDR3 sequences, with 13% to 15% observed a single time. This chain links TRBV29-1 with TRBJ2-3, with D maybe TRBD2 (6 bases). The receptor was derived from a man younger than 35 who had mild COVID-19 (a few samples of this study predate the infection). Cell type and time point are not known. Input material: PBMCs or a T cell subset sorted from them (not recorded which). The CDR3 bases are TGCAGCACGATCGGAGGGCCGCAGTATTTT. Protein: CSTIGGPQYF.